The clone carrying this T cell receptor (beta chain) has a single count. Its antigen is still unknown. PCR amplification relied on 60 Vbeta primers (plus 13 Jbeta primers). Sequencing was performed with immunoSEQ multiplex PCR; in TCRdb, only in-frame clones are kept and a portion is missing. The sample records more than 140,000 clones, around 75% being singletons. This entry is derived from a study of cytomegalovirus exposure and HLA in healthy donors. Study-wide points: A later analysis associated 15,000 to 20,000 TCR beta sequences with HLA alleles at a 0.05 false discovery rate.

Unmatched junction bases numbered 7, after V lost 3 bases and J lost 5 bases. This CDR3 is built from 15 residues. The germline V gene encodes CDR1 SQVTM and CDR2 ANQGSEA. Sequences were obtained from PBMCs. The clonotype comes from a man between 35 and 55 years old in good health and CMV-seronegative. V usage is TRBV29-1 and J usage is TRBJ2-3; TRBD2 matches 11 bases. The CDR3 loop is CSVEASGGQRDTQYF. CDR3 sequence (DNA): TGCAGCGTTGAGGCTAGCGGGGGGCAGAGAGATACGCAGTATTTT.